This entry lists 8 T cell receptor beta chains sequenced from one sample in a study of shared clonotypes between healthy human individuals. Sequencing used immunoSEQ multiplex PCR; TCRdb keeps in-frame clones, though not all of them. The sample lists under 600,000 clones; about 96% were seen once. Sequences were obtained from naive CD4+ T cells sorted from blood. Described subset: CD45RA+ positively selected. All receptors derive from a woman in her twenties or thirties in good health.

CDR3 loop: CASSERQERGTEAFF. The CDR3 DNA follows: TGTGCCAGCAGTGAAAGGCAGGAAAGAGGAACTGAAGCTTTCTTT. The chain employs TRBV6-1 and TRBJ1-1; no firm D call. The ends were cut back, 2 bases at V and 5 bases at J, with 15 bases in the middle. Germline V CDR1 and CDR2: MNHNS, SASEGT. This CDR3 is built from 15 residues.

This chain joins TRBV7-6 and TRBJ2-3; no clear D gene. Germline loops: CDR1 SGHVS, CDR2 FNYEAQ. The ends were cut back, 1 base at V and 2 bases at J, with 7 bases in the middle. CDR3 length equals 14 residues. This CDR3 reads CASSLVAFTDTQYF. In DNA form, the CDR3 reads TGTGCCAGCAGCTTAGTAGCATTCACAGATACGCAGTATTTT.

J is TRBJ2-5 and V is TRBV28; 7 bases line up with TRBD2. V trimming: 11 bases; J trimming: 1 base; junction bases outside the gene matches: 10. Looked up from germline, CDR1 is MDHEN and CDR2 is SYDVKM. The CDR3 totals 14 residues. The CDR3 nucleotides read TGTGCCTCACACCGGGGACTACCCCAAGAGACCCAGTACTTC. It yields the protein CASHRGLPQETQYF. The entire variable domain, with the rest obtained from reference TRBV28 and TRBJ2-5, is as follows: DVKVTQSSRYLVKRTGEKVFLECVQDMDHENMFWYRQDPGLGLRLIYFSYDVKMKEKGDIPEGYSVSREKKERFSLILESASTNQTSMYLCASHRGLPQETQYFGPGTRLLVL.

CDR3 amino acids: CASSPRIGSDEQYF. For the CDR3, the DNA is TGTGCCAGCTCACCGAGGATAGGGTCGGACGAGCAGTACTTC. V usage is TRBV18 and J usage is TRBJ2-7; D is uncertain. The CDR3 length is 14 residues. From germline, CDR1 is KGHSH and CDR2 LQKENI. Trimming removed 3 bases from V and 5 bases from J, with 14 bases in between.

This chain uses TRBV14 with TRBJ2-3, with D possibly matching TRBD1 (6 bases). CDR1 and CDR2 from the germline V gene are SGHDN and FVKESK. This CDR3 spans 15 amino acids. V lost 4 bases to trimming and J lost 2 bases, with 13 bases between them. The CDR3 reads CASSRGQLLTDTQYF. CDR3 DNA: TGTGCCAGCAGCCGAGGACAGTTACTCACAGATACGCAGTATTTT.

The rearrangement links TRBV15 to TRBJ1-3; 9 bases are shared with TRBD1. Trimming cost V 3 bases and J 1 base; bases outside gene matches: 4. Germline loops: CDR1 LNHNV, CDR2 YYDKDF (reference sequence). This CDR3 contains 16 residues. The CDR3 protein is CATSSTGGESGNTIYF. In DNA, the CDR3 is TGTGCCACCAGCAGTACAGGGGGCGAATCTGGAAACACCATATATTTT.

The chain joins TRBV5-1 to TRBJ1-4, with 9 bases identical to TRBD1. The CDR3 loop spans 15 amino acids. Germline assignment: CDR1 SGHRS and CDR2 YFSETQ. V shed 4 bases and J 8 bases; nucleotides not matched to a gene: 9. Written as DNA, the CDR3 is TGCGCCAGCAGCCCTCCGGACAGGGGTGGGGAAAAACTGTTTTTT. This gives the protein CASSPPDRGGEKLFF.

This chain joins TRBV4-1 and TRBJ1-4, with 10 bases fitting TRBD1. CDR3 length equals 18 residues. The trim removed 4 bases at V and 0 bases at J, leaving 8 bases unmatched. Per germline, CDR1 MGHRA and CDR2 YSYEKL. CDR3 loop: CASSLGQGYEATNEKLFF. CDR3 DNA: TGCGCCAGCAGCCTGGGACAGGGGTATGAGGCAACTAATGAAAAACTGTTTTTT.